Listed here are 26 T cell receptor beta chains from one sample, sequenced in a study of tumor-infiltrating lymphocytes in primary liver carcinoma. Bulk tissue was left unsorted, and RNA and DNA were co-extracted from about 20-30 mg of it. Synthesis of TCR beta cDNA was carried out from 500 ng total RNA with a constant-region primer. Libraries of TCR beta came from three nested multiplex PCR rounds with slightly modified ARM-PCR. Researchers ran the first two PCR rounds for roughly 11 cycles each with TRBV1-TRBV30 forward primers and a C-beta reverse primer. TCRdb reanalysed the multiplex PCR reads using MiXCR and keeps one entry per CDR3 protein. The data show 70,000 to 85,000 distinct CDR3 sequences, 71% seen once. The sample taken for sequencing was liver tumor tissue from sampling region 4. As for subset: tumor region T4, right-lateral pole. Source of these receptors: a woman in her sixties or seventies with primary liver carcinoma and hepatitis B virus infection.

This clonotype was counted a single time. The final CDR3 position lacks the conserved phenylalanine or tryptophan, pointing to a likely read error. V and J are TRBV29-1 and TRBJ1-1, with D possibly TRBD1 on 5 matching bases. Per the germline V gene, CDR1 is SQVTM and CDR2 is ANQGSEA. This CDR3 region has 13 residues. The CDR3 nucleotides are TGCAGGGTTGTGGGGAGGGGAGACACTGAAGCTTTCCTT. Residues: CRVVGRGDTEAFL.

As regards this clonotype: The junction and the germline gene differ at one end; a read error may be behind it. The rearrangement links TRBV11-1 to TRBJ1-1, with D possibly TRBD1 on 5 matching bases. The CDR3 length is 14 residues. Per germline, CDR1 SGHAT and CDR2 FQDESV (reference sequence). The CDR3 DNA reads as TGCGCCATCAGCCAGGACATATTGAACAATGAAGCTTTCTTT. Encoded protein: CAISQDILNNEAFF.

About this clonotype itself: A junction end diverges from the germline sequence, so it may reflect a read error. CDR3 nucleotides: TGCGCCAGCCGGGGAGGGTGGCGCGCAGATACGCAGTATTTT. It yields the protein CASRGGWRADTQYF. V usage is TRBV6-5 and J usage is TRBJ2-3, with 7 bases aligning to TRBD2. This CDR3 region has 14 residues. Germline CDR1 and CDR2: MNHEY and SVGAGI.

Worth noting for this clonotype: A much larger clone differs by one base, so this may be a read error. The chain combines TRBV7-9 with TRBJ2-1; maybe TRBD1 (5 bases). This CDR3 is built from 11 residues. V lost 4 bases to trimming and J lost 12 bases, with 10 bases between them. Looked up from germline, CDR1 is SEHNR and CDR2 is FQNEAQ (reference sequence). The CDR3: CASSSHQGQFF. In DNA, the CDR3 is TGTGCCAGCAGCTCTCATCAGGGGCAGTTCTTC.

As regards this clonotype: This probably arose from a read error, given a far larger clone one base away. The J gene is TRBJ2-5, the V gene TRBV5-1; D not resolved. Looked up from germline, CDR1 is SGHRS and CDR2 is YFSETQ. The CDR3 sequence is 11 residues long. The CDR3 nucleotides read TGCGCCAGCAGGGCGGCGGAGATCCAGTACTTC. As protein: CASRAAEIQYF.

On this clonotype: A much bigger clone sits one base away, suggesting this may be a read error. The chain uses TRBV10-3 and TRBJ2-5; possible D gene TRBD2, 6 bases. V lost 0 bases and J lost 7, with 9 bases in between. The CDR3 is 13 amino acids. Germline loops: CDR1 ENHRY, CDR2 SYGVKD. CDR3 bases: TGTGCCATCAGTGAGTCGGAGGGACGGACCCAGTACTTC. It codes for CAISESEGRTQYF.

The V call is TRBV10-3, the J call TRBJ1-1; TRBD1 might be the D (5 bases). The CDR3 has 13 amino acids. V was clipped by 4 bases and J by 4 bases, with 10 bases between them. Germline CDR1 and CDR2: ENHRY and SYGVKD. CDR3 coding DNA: TGTGCCATCAGTGGGGGGGGGAGCACTGAAGCTTTCTTT. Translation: CAISGGGSTEAFF.

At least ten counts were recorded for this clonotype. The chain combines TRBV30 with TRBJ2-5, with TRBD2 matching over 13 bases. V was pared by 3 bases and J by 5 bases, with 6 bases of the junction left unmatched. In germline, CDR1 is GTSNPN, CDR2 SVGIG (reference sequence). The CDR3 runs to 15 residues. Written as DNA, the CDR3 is TGTGCCTGGAGACGGGGACTAGCGGGATCTGAGACCCAGTACTTC. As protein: CAWRRGLAGSETQYF.

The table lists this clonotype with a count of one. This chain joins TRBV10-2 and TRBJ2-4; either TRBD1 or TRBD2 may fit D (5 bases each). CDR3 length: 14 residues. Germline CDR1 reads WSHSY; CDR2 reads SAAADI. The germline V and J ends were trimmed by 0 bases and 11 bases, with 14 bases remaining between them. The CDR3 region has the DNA TGCGCCAGCAGTGAGTCAAGGGAATGGGACGTTCAGTACTTC. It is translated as CASSESREWDVQYF.

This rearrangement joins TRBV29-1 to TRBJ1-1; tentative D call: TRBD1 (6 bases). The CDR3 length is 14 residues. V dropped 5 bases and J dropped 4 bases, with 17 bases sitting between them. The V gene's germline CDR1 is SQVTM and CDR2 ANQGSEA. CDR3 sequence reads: CSVTRRARGTEAFF. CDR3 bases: TGCAGCGTTACCCGTAGGGCCAGGGGCACTGAAGCTTTCTTT.

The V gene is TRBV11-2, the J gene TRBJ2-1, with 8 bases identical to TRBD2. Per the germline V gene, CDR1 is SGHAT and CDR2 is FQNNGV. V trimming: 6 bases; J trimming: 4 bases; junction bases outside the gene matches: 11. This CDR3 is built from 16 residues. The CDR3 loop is CASSLGLAGHYNEQFF. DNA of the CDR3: TGTGCCAGCAGTCTCGGGCTAGCGGGCCATTACAATGAGCAGTTCTTC.

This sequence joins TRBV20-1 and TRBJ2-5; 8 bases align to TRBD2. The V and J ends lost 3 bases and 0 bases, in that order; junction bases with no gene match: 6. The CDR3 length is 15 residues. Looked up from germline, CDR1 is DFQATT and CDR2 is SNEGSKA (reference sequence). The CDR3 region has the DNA TGCAGTGCTAGGCCAACTAGCGGCTACCAAGAGACCCAGTACTTC. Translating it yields CSARPTSGYQETQYF.

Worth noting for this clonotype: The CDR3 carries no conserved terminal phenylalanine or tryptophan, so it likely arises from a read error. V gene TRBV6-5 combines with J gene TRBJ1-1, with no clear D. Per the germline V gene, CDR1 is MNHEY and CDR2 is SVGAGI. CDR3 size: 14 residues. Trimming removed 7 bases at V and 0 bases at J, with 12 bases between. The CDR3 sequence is CASNRTAMNTEAFY. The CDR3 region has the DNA TGTGCCAGCAACCGGACGGCTATGAACACTGAAGCTTTCTAT.

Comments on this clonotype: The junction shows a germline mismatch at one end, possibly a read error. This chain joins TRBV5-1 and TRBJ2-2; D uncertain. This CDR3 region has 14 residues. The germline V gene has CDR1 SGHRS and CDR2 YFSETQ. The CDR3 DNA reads TGCGCCAGCAGCTTCTTGCCGAACACCCGGGAGCTGTTTTTT. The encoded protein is CASSFLPNTRELFF.

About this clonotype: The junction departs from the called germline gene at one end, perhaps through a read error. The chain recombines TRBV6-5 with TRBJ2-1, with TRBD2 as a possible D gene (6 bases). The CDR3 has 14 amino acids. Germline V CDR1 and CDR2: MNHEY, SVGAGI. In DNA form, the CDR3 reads TGTGCCAGCAGTCGGGGTAGCGGTTCGAAAGAGCAGTTCTTT. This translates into CASSRGSGSKEQFF.

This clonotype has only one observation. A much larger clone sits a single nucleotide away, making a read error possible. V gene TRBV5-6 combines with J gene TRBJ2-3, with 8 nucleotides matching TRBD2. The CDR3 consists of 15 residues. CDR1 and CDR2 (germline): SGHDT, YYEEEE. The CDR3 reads CASNEAGVGTDMQYF. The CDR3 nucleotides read TGTGCCAGCAACGAAGCGGGAGTCGGCACAGATATGCAGTATTTT.

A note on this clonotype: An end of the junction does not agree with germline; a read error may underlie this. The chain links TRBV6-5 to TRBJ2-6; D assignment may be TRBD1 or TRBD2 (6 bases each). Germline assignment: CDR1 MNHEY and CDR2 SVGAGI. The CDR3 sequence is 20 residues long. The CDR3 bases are TGTGCCAGCAGTTACACCTATCACACGGAGGGGGACTCTGGGGCCAACGTCCCGACTTTC. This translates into CASSYTYHTEGDSGANVPTF.

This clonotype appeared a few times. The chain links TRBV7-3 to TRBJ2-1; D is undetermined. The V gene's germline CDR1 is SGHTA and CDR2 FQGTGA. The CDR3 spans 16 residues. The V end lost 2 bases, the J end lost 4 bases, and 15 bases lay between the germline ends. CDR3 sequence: CASSLVGLEGYNEQFF. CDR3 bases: TGTGCCAGCAGCTTAGTAGGGCTAGAAGGTTACAATGAGCAGTTCTTC. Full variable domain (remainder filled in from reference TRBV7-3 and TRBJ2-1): GAGVSQTPSNKVTEKGKYVELRCDPISGHTALYWYRQSLGQGPEFLIYFQGTGAADDSGLPNDRFFAVRPEGSVSTLKIQRTERGDSAVYLCASSLVGLEGYNEQFFGPGTRLTVL.

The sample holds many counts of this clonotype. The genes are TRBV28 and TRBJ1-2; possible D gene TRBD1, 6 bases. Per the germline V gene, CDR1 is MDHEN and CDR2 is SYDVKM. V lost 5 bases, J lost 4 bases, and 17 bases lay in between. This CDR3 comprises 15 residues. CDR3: CASSGGHASSYGYTF. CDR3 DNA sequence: TGTGCCAGCAGTGGGGGACACGCTTCCTCCTATGGCTACACCTTC.

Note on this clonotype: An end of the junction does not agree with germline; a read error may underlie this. CDR3 sequence reads: CASSIGRGNHGYTF. The CDR3 DNA is TGTGCCAGTAGTATTGGTCGGGGTAACCATGGCTACACCTTC. The rearrangement joins TRBV19 to TRBJ1-2; D ambiguous. Germline assignment: CDR1 LNHDA and CDR2 SQIVND (reference sequence). This CDR3 contains 14 residues.

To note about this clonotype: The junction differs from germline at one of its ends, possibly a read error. CDR3 loop: CTSSLDRTGELFF. CDR3 in DNA: TGTACCAGCAGCTTAGATAGGACCGGGGAGCTGTTTTTC. This chain joins TRBV11-2 and TRBJ2-2; tentative D call: TRBD2 (5 bases). Looked up from germline, CDR1 is SGHAT and CDR2 is FQNNGV. The CDR3 is made up of 13 amino acids.

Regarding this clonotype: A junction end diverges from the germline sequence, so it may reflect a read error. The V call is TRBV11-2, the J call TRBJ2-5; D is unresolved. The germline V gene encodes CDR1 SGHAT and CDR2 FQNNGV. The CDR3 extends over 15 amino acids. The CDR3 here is CAGSPPLVSPKTQYF. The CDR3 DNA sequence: TGTGCCGGCAGCCCACCCCTGGTGTCCCCGAAGACCCAGTACTTC.

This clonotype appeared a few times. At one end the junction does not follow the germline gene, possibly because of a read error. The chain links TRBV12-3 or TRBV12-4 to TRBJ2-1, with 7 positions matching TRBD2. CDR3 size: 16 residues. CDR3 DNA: TGTGCCAGCAGTCAAACCAGGACTAGTGTGGTTCGCCAGCAGTTTTTC. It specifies CASSQTRTSVVRQQFF.

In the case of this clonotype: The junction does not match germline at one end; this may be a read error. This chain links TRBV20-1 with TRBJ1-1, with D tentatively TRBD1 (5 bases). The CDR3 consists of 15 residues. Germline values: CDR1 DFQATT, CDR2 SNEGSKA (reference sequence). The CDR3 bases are TGCAATGCTATCGGGCAGGGAGTTATGAACACTGAAGCTTTCTTT. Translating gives CNAIGQGVMNTEAFF.

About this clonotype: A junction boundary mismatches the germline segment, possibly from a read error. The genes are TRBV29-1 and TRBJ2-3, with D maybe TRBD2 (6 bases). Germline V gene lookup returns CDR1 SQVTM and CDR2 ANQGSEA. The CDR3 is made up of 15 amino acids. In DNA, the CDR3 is TGCAGCCTTGAACCGACAAGCGGGAGCACAGATACGCAGTATTTT. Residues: CSLEPTSGSTDTQYF.

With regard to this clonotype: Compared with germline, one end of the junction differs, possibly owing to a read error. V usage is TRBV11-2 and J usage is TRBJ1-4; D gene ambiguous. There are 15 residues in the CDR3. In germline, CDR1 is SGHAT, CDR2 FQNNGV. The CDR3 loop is CASSFWGETNEKLFF. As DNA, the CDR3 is TGCGCCAGCAGCTTCTGGGGTGAAACTAATGAAAAACTGTTTTTT.